Listed here are 8 T cell receptor beta chains from one sample, sequenced in a study of blood T cells in healthy people across ages. A second PCR of 7 to 11 cycles used a sample-barcoded 5' primer and a J-beta primer mix. TCRdb passed the 5' RACE reads through MiXCR, listing each CDR3 protein once. The sample lists more than 1,400,000 distinct CDR3 sequences, approximately 38% seen once, with 7.9% in the top ten. Input material: blood. The source of these receptors is a young woman in good health.

The DNA of the CDR3 is TGCAGTGCTAGAGGGGGGGCGACTAGCGGGGTTAACACAGATACGCAGTATTTT. Protein: CSARGGATSGVNTDTQYF. The chain has TRBV20-1 and TRBJ2-3; TRBD2 aligns across 11 bases. Germline loops: CDR1 DFQATT, CDR2 SNEGSKA (reference sequence). V lost 1 base to trimming and J lost 2 bases; unmatched junction nucleotides: 11. The CDR3 covers 18 residues.

The sample holds many counts of this clonotype. The chain couples TRBV2 to TRBJ2-1; D remains unclear. Germline V lookup: CDR1 SNHLY, CDR2 FYNNEI. The V end was cut by 4 bases, the J end by 4 bases, with 8 bases between. The CDR3 is 13 amino acids. The CDR3 DNA is TGTGCCAGCAGTGCAAATACGTACAATGAGCAGTTCTTC. Translation gives CASSANTYNEQFF.

This clonotype was counted a few times. The chain has TRBV7-8 and TRBJ2-7; 15 bases map to TRBD2. This CDR3 comprises 15 residues. The germline CDR1 and CDR2 sequences are SGHVS and FQNEAQ. Losses at the gene ends were 1 base for V and 6 bases for J; bases not matched to a gene: 1. The CDR3 spells CASSLEGLAGGEQYF. DNA for the CDR3: TGTGCCAGCAGCTTAGAGGGACTAGCGGGAGGCGAGCAGTACTTC.

CDR3 in amino acids: CASSQSPGTASYEQYF. The CDR3 coding sequence is TGTGCCAGCAGCCAATCTCCAGGGACAGCGTCCTACGAGCAGTACTTC. The chain is built from TRBV16 and TRBJ2-7; 7 bases align to TRBD1. Germline lookup yields CDR1 KGHSY and CDR2 FQNENV. With 0 bases clipped from V and 1 base from J, the junction kept 6 bases outside the gene matches. The CDR3 has 16 residues. The full variable domain, its missing parts supplied by reference TRBV16 and TRBJ2-7, is GEEVAQTPKHLVRGEGQKAKLYCAPIKGHSYVFWYQQVLKNEFKFLISFQNENVFDETGMPKERFSAKCLPNSPCSLEIQATKLEDSAVYFCASSQSPGTASYEQYFGPGTRLTVT.

V is TRBV7-2 and J is TRBJ2-1; tentative D call: TRBD2 (5 bases). CDR3 length: 12 residues. Germline V CDR1 and CDR2: SGHTA, FQGNSA. V was trimmed by 3 bases and J by 14 bases, leaving 14 bases between them. The CDR3 loop is CASSLGSGIEFF. CDR3 in DNA: TGTGCCAGCAGCTTGGGGTCGGGGATAGAGTTCTTC.

This clonotype has at least ten counts. The J gene is TRBJ2-7, the V gene TRBV10-3; 14 bases match TRBD2. Germline V gives CDR1 ENHRY, CDR2 SYGVKD. J gave up 1 base and V 8 bases, and 7 bases lay outside the gene matches. This CDR3 spans 16 amino acids. The CDR3 nucleotides read TGTGCCATCGGACTAGCGGGAGGAATTTCTTCCTACGAGCAGTACTTC. Its protein product is CAIGLAGGISSYEQYF.

This clonotype has just a few counts. The rearrangement links TRBV3-1 to TRBJ2-7; 7 positions agree with TRBD2. The CDR3 totals 15 residues. The J segment lost 1 base and the V segment lost 4 bases, leaving 7 bases of the junction unmatched. From germline, CDR1 is LGHDT and CDR2 YNNKEL (reference sequence). For the CDR3, the DNA is TGTGCCAGCAGCCGAGGCGGGGGAACGTCCTACGAGCAGTACTTC. Translation gives CASSRGGGTSYEQYF.

The J gene is TRBJ2-1, the V gene TRBV7-2, with TRBD2 matching 7 bases. CDR1 and CDR2 (germline): SGHTA, FQGNSA. The CDR3 loop spans 16 amino acids. V trimming: 7 bases; J trimming: 1 base; junction bases outside the gene matches: 10. The CDR3 reads CASTLSPGRSYNEQFF. In nucleotides, the CDR3 is TGTGCCAGCACCCTATCCCCCGGGAGGTCCTACAATGAGCAGTTCTTC.